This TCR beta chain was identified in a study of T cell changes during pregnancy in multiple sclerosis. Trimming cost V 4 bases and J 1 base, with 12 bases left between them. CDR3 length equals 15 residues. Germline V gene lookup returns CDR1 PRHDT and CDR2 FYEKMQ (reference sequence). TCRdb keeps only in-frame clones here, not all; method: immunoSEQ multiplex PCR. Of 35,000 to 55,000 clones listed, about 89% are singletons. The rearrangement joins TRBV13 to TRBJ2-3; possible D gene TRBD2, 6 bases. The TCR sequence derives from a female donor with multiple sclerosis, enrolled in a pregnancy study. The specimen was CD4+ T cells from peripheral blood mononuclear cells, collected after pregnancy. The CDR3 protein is CASSSAVAGTDTQYF. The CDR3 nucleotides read TGTGCCAGCAGCTCCGCGGTAGCGGGCACAGATACGCAGTATTTT.